Shown below are 10 T cell receptor beta chains from a single sample sequenced in a study of vaccination and CD4 T cells after COVID-19. These receptors lack a known antigen. Cultured CD4+ T-cell DNA underwent Oncomine TCR Beta short-read sequencing. TCRdb used MiXCR to reprocess the PCR reads, holding one entry per CDR3 protein. The sample records 10,000 to 15,000 distinct CDR3 sequences, 62% being singletons. The sample's treatment: approximately 10-day PBMC culture with coronavirus spike peptide pools or control peptides (ViraFEST assay). The sequenced material came from CD4+ T cells from blood, cultured in vitro. Receptor source: a human donor who had recovered from COVID-19.

This clonotype is labeled as medium-sized (0.01 to 0.1%). This chain uses TRBV6-1 with TRBJ1-6; 9 bases map to TRBD1. Losses at the gene ends were 2 bases for V and 7 bases for J; bases not matched to a gene: 6. CDR1 and CDR2 (germline): MNHNS, SASEGT. CDR3 length: 16 residues. The CDR3: CASSESIGQGNSPLHF. For the CDR3, the DNA is TGTGCCAGCAGTGAATCCATTGGACAGGGGAATTCACCCCTCCACTTT.

This clonotype appeared once. The chain links TRBV5-4 to TRBJ2-5, with 10 bases fitting TRBD2. Germline V CDR1 and CDR2: SGHNT, YYREEE (reference sequence). This CDR3 spans 15 amino acids. The V and J ends lost 2 bases and 3 bases, in that order; junction bases with no gene match: 4. In DNA, the CDR3 is TGTGCCAGCAGCTTAGGGACTAGCGTCAAAGAGACCCAGTACTTC. This codes for CASSLGTSVKETQYF.

The rearrangement joins TRBV20-1 to TRBJ1-3; 8 positions match TRBD1. Germline V gene lookup returns CDR1 DFQATT and CDR2 SNEGSKA (reference sequence). The CDR3 totals 14 residues. Trimming at V came to 3 bases and at J to 1 base, leaving 2 bases not matched to a gene. CDR3 loop: CSASRTGSGNTIYF. In DNA, the CDR3 is TGCAGTGCTAGCCGGACAGGGTCTGGAAACACCATATATTTT.

This clonotype has a handful of counts. The chain employs TRBV20-1 and TRBJ2-7; the D gene is possibly TRBD2 (6 bases). CDR1 and CDR2 from the germline V gene are DFQATT and SNEGSKA (reference sequence). V was clipped by 6 bases and J by 3 bases, with 15 bases between them. This CDR3 has 13 residues. Written as DNA, the CDR3 is TGCAGTGCGACCGGGACTCGTAACTACGAGCAGTACTTC. The encoded protein is CSATGTRNYEQYF.

This clonotype was detected a few times. The rearrangement joins TRBV15 to TRBJ1-5, with 7 bases that match TRBD1. The germline CDR1 and CDR2 sequences are LNHNV and YYDKDF (reference sequence). After removal of 4 bases from V and 3 bases from J, the junction contained 6 bases not matched to a gene. This CDR3 spans 15 amino acids. CDR3 coding DNA: TGTGCCACCAGCAATAGGGAGGGGGCCAATCAGCCCCAGCATTTT. Encoded protein: CATSNREGANQPQHF.

This chain uses TRBV7-3 with TRBJ2-5; D is ambiguous. V was pared by 5 bases and J by 7 bases, with 11 bases between. Germline V gene sequence: CDR1 SGHTA, CDR2 FQGTGA. The CDR3 loop spans 12 amino acids. CDR3 residues: CASSGEFGTQYF. CDR3 bases: TGTGCCAGCAGCGGCGAGTTTGGGACCCAGTACTTC.

V gene TRBV15 combines with J gene TRBJ2-3, with D unresolved. V was cut by 0 bases and J by 2 bases, with 3 bases left in between. The germline V gene has CDR1 LNHNV and CDR2 YYDKDF (reference sequence). The CDR3 runs 13 residues. CDR3 protein: CATSRDFTDTQYF. The CDR3 DNA is TGTGCCACCAGCAGAGACTTCACAGATACGCAGTATTTT.

The genes are TRBV20-1 and TRBJ2-7, with 10 bases aligning to TRBD2. V was clipped by 1 base and J by 6 bases; unmatched bases: 18. This CDR3 is built from 18 residues. Germline V gene lookup returns CDR1 DFQATT and CDR2 SNEGSKA (reference sequence). The chain's CDR3 is CSARGQGGLAGDLGEQYF. The DNA for the CDR3 is TGCAGTGCTAGAGGACAGGGAGGGCTAGCGGGAGACCTGGGCGAGCAGTACTTC.

The V and J genes are TRBV25-1 and TRBJ2-6; 8 positions match TRBD1. V lost 7 bases, J lost 2 bases, and 7 bases stayed unmatched. Per the germline V gene, CDR1 is MGHDK and CDR2 is SYGVNS. This CDR3 contains 16 residues. CDR3 coding DNA: TGTGCCAGCACGTCAGGGGGCGCCCCTGGGGCCAACGTCCTGACTTTC. Protein: CASTSGGAPGANVLTF.

V usage is TRBV27 and J usage is TRBJ2-7; D is uncertain. Germline V lookup: CDR1 MNHEY, CDR2 SMNVEV (reference sequence). V lost 6 bases, J lost 4 bases, and 19 bases lay in between. The CDR3 contains 15 residues. Here the CDR3 reads CASRGSWPEKYEQYF. In DNA form, the CDR3 reads TGTGCCAGCAGGGGTTCTTGGCCAGAAAAGTACGAGCAGTACTTC.